Listed here are 9 T cell receptor beta chains from one sample, sequenced in a study of blood T cell repertoires in COVID-19. The repertoire was sequenced with immunoSEQ multiplex PCR; TCRdb's copy has only in-frame clones and lacks some. The repertoire holds roughly 90,000 clones, with over 80% as singletons. The sample comprised peripheral blood. The receptors originated from a woman older than 75 with active or convalescent COVID-19.

This clone has more than one count but fewer than ten. The gene calls are TRBV5-1 and TRBJ1-3; possible D gene TRBD1, 6 bases. Looked up from germline, CDR1 is SGHRS and CDR2 is YFSETQ. The CDR3 is made up of 15 amino acids. V dropped 0 bases and J dropped 3 bases, with 10 bases sitting between them. For the CDR3, the DNA is TGCGCCAGCAGCTTGGCGCCAGGGGTTGGAAACACCATATATTTT. Its protein is CASSLAPGVGNTIYF.

This chain uses TRBV7-8 with TRBJ2-1; 7 nucleotides match TRBD2. CDR3 length: 15 residues. J was trimmed by 5 bases and V by 1 base; bases with no gene match: 5. The V gene's germline CDR1 is SGHVS and CDR2 FQNEAQ. CDR3 bases: TGTGCCAGCAGCTTAGGGGCTAGCGGACACAATGAGCAGTTCTTC. As protein: CASSLGASGHNEQFF.

The J gene is TRBJ1-1, the V gene TRBV30; 8 bases line up with TRBD1. J was trimmed by 8 bases and V by 4 bases; bases with no gene match: 9. The length of the CDR3 is 13 residues. Germline V gives CDR1 GTSNPN, CDR2 SVGIG (reference sequence). CDR3 sequence: CAWNTGGEIEAFF. CDR3 nucleotide sequence: TGTGCCTGGAATACAGGGGGGGAAATAGAAGCTTTCTTT. Variable domain in full (rest from reference TRBV30 and TRBJ1-1): SQTIHQWPATLVQPVGSPLSLECTVEGTSNPNLYWYRQAAGRGLQLLFYSVGIGQISSEVPQNLSASRPQDRQFILSSKKLLLSDSGFYLCAWNTGGEIEAFFGQGTRLTVV.

This clone was seen only once. This chain connects TRBV7-2 to TRBJ2-5; 12 positions agree with TRBD2. CDR3 length equals 17 residues. Losses at the gene ends were 5 bases for V and 7 bases for J; bases not matched to a gene: 14. Germline V gene lookup returns CDR1 SGHTA and CDR2 FQGNSA. The CDR3 DNA reads TGTGCCAGCAGCGACGGACTAGCGGGGCCACTCCCTGGGACCCAGTACTTC. It encodes CASSDGLAGPLPGTQYF.

V gene TRBV29-1 combines with J gene TRBJ2-1, with D possibly TRBD1 on 6 matching bases. The CDR3 spans 13 residues. Germline CDR1 reads SQVTM; CDR2 reads ANQGSEA. The V gene lost 6 bases and the J gene lost 8 bases, with 17 bases spanning the gap. In DNA form, the CDR3 reads TGCAGCGTCACTACCGGGACAATCCATGAGCAGTTCTTC. This gives the protein CSVTTGTIHEQFF.

The table lists this clone with a few counts. This chain uses TRBV20-1 with TRBJ2-1; 8 bases line up with TRBD2. This CDR3 comprises 16 residues. V was clipped by 3 bases and J by 5 bases; unmatched bases: 12. Germline-derived CDR1 and CDR2 are DFQATT and SNEGSKA (reference sequence). Here the CDR3 reads CSASAPTSGLHNEQFF. The CDR3 region has the DNA TGCAGTGCTAGTGCCCCCACTAGCGGACTACACAATGAGCAGTTCTTC.

J is TRBJ2-7 and V is TRBV27; D possibly corresponds to TRBD1 (7 bases). Trimming took 3 bases from V and 4 from J, leaving 16 bases between them. Germline CDR1 MNHEY, CDR2 SMNVEV (reference sequence). The CDR3 extends over 15 amino acids. The CDR3 DNA is TGTGCCAGCAGTTTGGGGCGGGGACAGAGATACGAGCAGTACTTC. It is translated as CASSLGRGQRYEQYF.

In its sample, this clone was seen once. The chain carries TRBV6-2 or TRBV6-3 and TRBJ2-7; D is unclear. Deletions cut 2 bases from V and 2 bases from J, with 10 bases between. This CDR3 region has 14 residues. Germline CDR1 MNHEY, CDR2 SVGEGT. The CDR3 DNA reads as TGTGCCAGCAGTTACGGTCTCTATCCCTACGAGCAGTACTTC. Its protein product is CASSYGLYPYEQYF.

This clone has just a few counts. This rearrangement joins TRBV9 to TRBJ1-2, with TRBD1 identical over 10 bases. The germline gives CDR1 SGDLS, CDR2 YYNGEE. V lost 4 bases and J lost 7; bases outside the gene matches: 10. CDR3 length: 15 amino acids. The CDR3 loop reads CASSPLGQGVGGYTF. In DNA form, the CDR3 reads TGTGCCAGCAGCCCCTTAGGACAGGGGGTTGGTGGCTACACCTTC.